These 7 T cell receptor beta chains share one sample of origin, sequenced in a study of T cell changes during pregnancy in multiple sclerosis. Method: immunoSEQ multiplex PCR; TCRdb's copy keeps in-frame clones and lacks some. The profile shows about 26,000 clones, roughly nine tenths of them singletons. The material was CD8+ T cells from peripheral blood mononuclear cells, obtained in the second trimester of pregnancy. These receptor sequences come from a female donor with multiple sclerosis, enrolled in a pregnancy study.

V is TRBV9 and J is TRBJ2-1; possible D gene TRBD2, 5 bases. Trimming pared 4 bases from V and 7 bases from J, leaving 9 bases between. Looked up from germline, CDR1 is SGDLS and CDR2 is YYNGEE. The CDR3 spans 12 residues. This chain's CDR3 is CASSLPGNEQFF. CDR3 sequence (DNA): TGTGCCAGCAGCCTCCCGGGGAATGAGCAGTTCTTC.

This clone was recorded once. The V call is TRBV27, the J call TRBJ2-7; D is possibly TRBD1 (5 bases). Trimming stripped 3 bases from V and 0 bases from J, with 9 bases between. CDR1 is MNHEY and CDR2 is SMNVEV in the germline V gene (reference sequence). The CDR3 sequence is 14 residues long. Written as DNA, the CDR3 is TGTGCCAGCAGTTTCAGGGTCAGCTCCTACGAGCAGTACTTC. Amino acids: CASSFRVSSYEQYF.

The CDR3 protein is CASNLQGQNTEAFF. In nucleotides, the CDR3 is TGTGCCAGCAACCTACAGGGGCAGAACACTGAAGCTTTCTTT. The V and J genes are TRBV28 and TRBJ1-1; 7 bases line up with TRBD1. Germline loops: CDR1 MDHEN, CDR2 SYDVKM. The V and J ends lost 7 bases and 1 base, in that order; junction bases with no gene match: 6. CDR3 size: 14 residues.

This chain links TRBV27 with TRBJ2-7; 10 nucleotides line up with TRBD2. The CDR3 runs to 16 residues. V gave up 1 base and J gave up 2 bases; unmatched junction bases: 5. Looked up from germline, CDR1 is MNHEY and CDR2 is SMNVEV (reference sequence). The CDR3 DNA is TGTGCCAGCAGTTTATGGAGCGGGAGGGCCACCTACGAGCAGTACTTC. Protein product: CASSLWSGRATYEQYF.

The gene calls are TRBV28 and TRBJ2-1, with 8 bases identical to TRBD1. The V gene end was trimmed by 7 bases and the J gene end by 10 bases; junction bases not matched to a gene: 6. This CDR3 is built from 12 residues. Looked up from germline, CDR1 is MDHEN and CDR2 is SYDVKM. The CDR3 DNA is TGTGCCAGCACCACAGGGGGAAGCGAGCAGTTCTTC. Residues: CASTTGGSEQFF.

As for this clone: One end of the junction is discordant with germline, which a read error may explain. CDR3 protein: CASRIAVATDTQYF. The DNA of the CDR3 is TGTGCCAGTAGAATAGCGGTTGCGACAGATACGCAGTATTTT. This chain uses TRBV19 with TRBJ2-3; tentative D call: TRBD2 (6 bases). In germline, CDR1 is LNHDA, CDR2 SQIVND (reference sequence). CDR3 length: 14 amino acids.

The chain uses TRBV7-9 and TRBJ2-7, with 7 nucleotides matching TRBD2. The trim removed 5 bases at V and 7 bases at J, leaving 8 bases unmatched. The length of the CDR3 is 13 residues. In germline, CDR1 is SEHNR, CDR2 FQNEAQ (reference sequence). CDR3 in amino acids: CASSKTSSGEQYF. The CDR3 region has the DNA TGTGCCAGCAGCAAGACTAGCTCGGGGGAGCAGTACTTC.